The rows below give T cell receptor beta chains drawn from one sample of a study of blood T cell repertoires in COVID-19. The protocol was immunoSEQ multiplex PCR, while the TCRdb copy is restricted to in-frame clones and leaves out a portion. The sample has around 250,000 clones; 84% are singletons. Material: peripheral blood. These receptor sequences come from a human donor in a cohort sampled during active COVID-19. Both conserved end residues are part of each CDR3. A D gene is named only where the DNA matches it firmly. Expanded clones get a size class; other rows say once, few or many, or leave the size out.

v_gene	j_gene	abundance	d_gene	CDR3aa	CDR3nt
TRBV12-5	TRBJ1-5	NA	NA	CASLNGHINQPQHF	TGTGCCAGTTTAAACGGACATATTAATCAGCCCCAGCATTTT
TRBV7-6	TRBJ2-2	NA	NA	CASSLAQGSNTGELFF	TGTGCCAGCAGCTTAGCTCAGGGATCGAACACCGGGGAGCTGTTTTTT
TRBV9	TRBJ2-1	once	TRBD2	CASSAGGASGRNEQFF	TGTGCCAGCAGCGCGGGGGGGGCTAGCGGGAGAAATGAGCAGTTCTTC
TRBV28	TRBJ2-1	NA	NA	CASTYSGINEQFF	TGTGCCAGCACCTATTCGGGGATAAATGAGCAGTTCTTC
TRBV19	TRBJ1-1	NA	TRBD1	CASSRVGQRRNTEAFF	TGTGCCAGTAGCCGAGTGGGACAGAGGAGGAACACTGAAGCTTTCTTT
TRBV5-1	TRBJ1-2	NA	NA	CASSLQSRQNYGYTF	TGCGCCAGCAGCTTGCAATCCCGACAGAACTATGGCTACACCTTC
TRBV27	TRBJ2-2	once	TRBD2	CASSSSLAGGAGELFF	TGTGCCAGCAGTTCTTCTCTAGCGGGAGGGGCCGGGGAGCTGTTTTTT
TRBV10-3	TRBJ2-1	NA	TRBD2	CAISGAGGRIYNEQFF	TGTGCCATCAGTGGGGCGGGGGGACGAATCTACAATGAGCAGTTCTTC
TRBV2	TRBJ1-2	NA	TRBD1	CASSSTGTGSYGYTF	TGTGCCAGCAGCAGTACCGGGACAGGTTCCTATGGCTACACCTTC
TRBV18	TRBJ2-1	NA	NA	CASSPGQNYNEQFF	TGTGCCAGCTCACCTGGTCAGAACTACAATGAGCAGTTCTTC
TRBV28	TRBJ1-1	few	NA	CASSFTQVGGTEAFF	TGTGCCAGCAGTTTCACCCAGGTGGGGGGAACTGAAGCTTTCTTT
TRBV27	TRBJ1-5	NA	TRBD1	CASSRQGSPPQHF	TGTGCCAGCAGTCGACAGGGGTCGCCGCCCCAGCATTTT
TRBV18	TRBJ1-2	once	NA	CASSQTETNYGYTF	TGTGCCAGCTCACAGACAGAAACTAACTATGGCTACACCTTC
TRBV10-3	TRBJ2-1	NA	NA	CAISDGTGPYNEQFF	TGTGCCATCAGTGATGGGACTGGCCCCTACAATGAGCAGTTCTTC
TRBV5-8	TRBJ2-5	NA	TRBD2	CASSMGLAGAQETQYF	TGTGCCAGCAGCATGGGGCTAGCGGGGGCACAAGAGACCCAGTACTTC
TRBV6-5	TRBJ1-1	once	NA	CASSWEFDRTNTEAFF	TGTGCCAGCAGTTGGGAATTCGACAGGACGAACACTGAAGCTTTCTTT
TRBV5-4	TRBJ2-7	NA	TRBD2	CASSSREASYEQYF	TGTGCCAGCAGCTCGCGGGAGGCCTCCTACGAGCAGTACTTC
TRBV27	TRBJ2-7	NA	NA	CASSLAYREGEQYF	TGTGCCAGCAGTTTAGCCTACAGGGAAGGGGAGCAGTACTTC
TRBV7-2	TRBJ1-2	NA	TRBD1	CASSPRSGTGGAYGYTF	TGTGCCAGCAGCCCACGATCGGGAACAGGGGGCGCCTATGGCTACACCTTC
TRBV3-1/TRBV3-2	TRBJ2-1	few	TRBD2	CASSQDERGSYNEQFF	TGTGCCAGCAGCCAAGATGAGCGGGGCTCCTACAATGAGCAGTTCTTC
TRBV28	TRBJ2-5	once	TRBD2	CASSLAGGGQETQYF	TGTGCCAGCAGTTTAGCGGGGGGGGGACAAGAGACCCAGTACTTC
TRBV19	TRBJ2-1	NA	TRBD1	CATTGSWTGAYEQFF	TGTGCCACTACCGGTTCCTGGACAGGGGCGTACGAGCAGTTCTTC
TRBV18	TRBJ2-3	NA	TRBD1	CASSARDRGTDTQYF	TGTGCCAGCTCAGCCCGGGACAGGGGCACAGATACGCAGTATTTT
TRBV15	TRBJ2-7	few	TRBD2	CATSRDLLAGGEQYF	TGTGCCACCAGCAGAGATTTACTAGCGGGAGGGGAGCAGTACTTC
TRBV4-1	TRBJ1-1	NA	TRBD1	CASSQAVTGVNTEAFF	TGCGCCAGCAGCCAAGCCGTAACAGGGGTGAACACTGAAGCTTTCTTT
TRBV2	TRBJ2-7	NA	TRBD1	CASSDQGASYEQYF	TGTGCCAGCAGCGATCAGGGGGCCTCCTACGAGCAGTACTTC
TRBV5-6	TRBJ1-5	NA	TRBD1	CASSFSDRADQPQHF	TGTGCCAGCAGCTTTAGCGACAGGGCAGATCAGCCCCAGCATTTT
TRBV25-1	TRBJ1-5	NA	TRBD1	CASSDSPRGTVSNQPQHF	TGTGCCAGCAGTGATTCCCCTCGTGGGACAGTTAGCAATCAGCCCCAGCATTTT
TRBV6-5	TRBJ1-1	NA	NA	CASRRPGAGTEAFF	TGTGCCAGCAGAAGACCGGGAGCGGGAACTGAAGCTTTCTTT
TRBV5-4	TRBJ1-1	NA	TRBD1	CAGQGMNTEAFF	TGTGCCGGACAGGGGATGAACACTGAAGCTTTCTTT
TRBV27	TRBJ2-7	NA	TRBD1	CASSQGQGSYEQYF	TGTGCCAGCAGCCAGGGACAGGGCTCCTACGAGCAGTACTTC
TRBV10-3	TRBJ2-7	NA	NA	CAISDGVGYEQYF	TGTGCCATCAGTGACGGGGTGGGCTACGAGCAGTACTTC
TRBV5-4	TRBJ2-7	few	NA	CASSSSLYYEQYF	TGTGCCAGCAGCTCCTCCCTATATTACGAGCAGTACTTC
TRBV7-3	TRBJ2-3	NA	TRBD2	CASSYSGRWTDTQYF	TGTGCCAGCAGCTATAGCGGGAGGTGGACAGATACGCAGTATTTT
TRBV15	TRBJ1-2	NA	NA	CATSRDSGLGDGYTF	TGTGCCACCAGCAGAGATTCAGGGCTAGGGGATGGCTACACCTTC
TRBV3-1/TRBV3-2	TRBJ2-5	once	TRBD2	CASTQGGGVQETQYF	TGTGCCAGCACCCAGGGCGGGGGGGTTCAAGAGACCCAGTACTTC
TRBV6-5	TRBJ2-7	NA	NA	CASSSEVVYEQYF	TGTGCCAGCAGTAGCGAGGTGGTTTACGAGCAGTACTTC
TRBV20-1	TRBJ2-3	few	NA	CSANFHDTQYF	TGCAGTGCTAATTTTCATGATACGCAGTATTTT
TRBV5-1	TRBJ1-4	once	TRBD1	CASSLGGTVGEKLFF	TGCGCCAGCAGCTTGGGCGGGACAGTTGGTGAAAAACTGTTTTTT
TRBV20-1	TRBJ2-3	NA	TRBD2	CSARDLGLAGDLIVTDTQYF	TGCAGTGCTCGTGACTTGGGACTAGCGGGAGATCTTATAGTTACAGATACGCAGTATTTT
TRBV18	TRBJ2-4	NA	TRBD1	CASSPRQGILNIQYF	TGTGCCAGCTCACCCCGACAGGGGATCTTGAACATTCAGTACTTC
TRBV5-1	TRBJ2-1	NA	TRBD2	CASSLGLAGHSNEQFF	TGCGCCAGCAGCTTGGGACTAGCGGGGCATAGCAATGAGCAGTTCTTC
TRBV6-5	TRBJ2-7	NA	TRBD1	CASSFRDSYEQYF	TGTGCCAGCAGTTTCCGGGACAGCTACGAGCAGTACTTC
TRBV4-2	TRBJ1-5	NA	NA	CASSERDAANQPQHF	TGTGCCAGCAGCGAGCGGGACGCGGCTAATCAGCCCCAGCATTTT
TRBV28	TRBJ2-7	NA	TRBD1	CASSLYSSGTGLVEQYF	TGTGCCAGCAGTTTATATTCGTCCGGGACAGGGTTAGTCGAGCAGTACTTC
TRBV9	TRBJ2-1	once	TRBD2	CASSWPTTSGQGSYDEQFF	TGTGCCAGCAGCTGGCCCACGACTAGCGGCCAAGGTAGTTACGATGAGCAGTTCTTC
TRBV4-2	TRBJ1-5	NA	TRBD1	CASSQVEGAHQPQHF	TGTGCCAGCAGCCAAGTGGAGGGGGCTCATCAGCCCCAGCATTTT
TRBV9	TRBJ2-1	NA	TRBD1	CASSGGGQYNEQFF	TGTGCCAGCAGCGGAGGGGGCCAATACAATGAGCAGTTCTTC
TRBV6-6	TRBJ1-1	NA	NA	CASRQGASAFF	TGTGCCAGCAGACAGGGTGCGTCAGCTTTCTTT
TRBV11-3	TRBJ2-1	NA	TRBD2	CASSQNRGEGDEQFF	TGTGCCAGCAGCCAAAACCGGGGGGAGGGCGATGAGCAGTTCTTC
TRBV3-1/TRBV3-2	TRBJ2-3	NA	TRBD2	CASSQYHGGGADTQYF	TGTGCCAGCAGCCAATATCACGGGGGGGGAGCAGATACGCAGTATTTT
TRBV18	TRBJ1-3	once	NA	CASSPRGGPTLSGNTIYF	TGTGCCAGCTCACCCCGCGGGGGACCCACTCTCTCTGGAAACACCATATATTTT
TRBV10-3	TRBJ2-7	few	TRBD1	CAISDLGQGNGEQYF	TGTGCCATCAGTGATCTGGGACAGGGGAACGGCGAGCAGTACTTC
TRBV2	TRBJ1-1	few	NA	CASSLRGGTEAFF	TGTGCCAGCAGTCTCAGGGGCGGAACTGAAGCTTTCTTT
TRBV27	TRBJ1-4	NA	NA	CASRRGNEKLFF	TGTGCCAGCAGGCGGGGGAATGAAAAACTGTTTTTT
TRBV2	TRBJ1-1	NA	NA	CASSQRQAITEAFF	TGTGCCAGCTCCCAGAGACAGGCGATCACTGAAGCTTTCTTT